The entry below describes one T cell receptor beta chain. The data derive from a study of spatial heterogeneity in lung cancer. Overall study: The average count in raw reads for each unique TCR and UMI combination exceeded 8.5 appearances.

The CDR3 consists of 13 residues. Looked up from germline, CDR1 is MNHEY and CDR2 is SMNVEV (reference sequence). Trimming took 5 bases from V and 4 from J, leaving 11 bases between them. On each TCR cDNA molecule, a unique molecular identifier was present. From the 5' RACE reads, TCRdb called clonotypes with MiXCR, one entry per CDR3 protein. Counted here are about 80,000 distinct CDR3 sequences, 15% to 25% occurring once; the ten biggest clones make up about 6.8%. Time point reported: sample taken at primary tumor resection. Whole RNA was taken from tumor, nontumor lung or frozen PBMC; it was then sequenced unsorted. The donors were about 67 patients with non-small cell lung cancer that was early-stage and untreated.

The TCR was taken from a male donor with early-stage non-small cell lung cancer. The V call is TRBV27, the J call TRBJ1-2, with D unclear. The source material was PBMCs, sampled at surgery. The CDR3 sequence is CASSLFASYGYTF. The CDR3 DNA reads TGTGCCAGCAGTCTATTCGCATCCTATGGCTACACCTTC.